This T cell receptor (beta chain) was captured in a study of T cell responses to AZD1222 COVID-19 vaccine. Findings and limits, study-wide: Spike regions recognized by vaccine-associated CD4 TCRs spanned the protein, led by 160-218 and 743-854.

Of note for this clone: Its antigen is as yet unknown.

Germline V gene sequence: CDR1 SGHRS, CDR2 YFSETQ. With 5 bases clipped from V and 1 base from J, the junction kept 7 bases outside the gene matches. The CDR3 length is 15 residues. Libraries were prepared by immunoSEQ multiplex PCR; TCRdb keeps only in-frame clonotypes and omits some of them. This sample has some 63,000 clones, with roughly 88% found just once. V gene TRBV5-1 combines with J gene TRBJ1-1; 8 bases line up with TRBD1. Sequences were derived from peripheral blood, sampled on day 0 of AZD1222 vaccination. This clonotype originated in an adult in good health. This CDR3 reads CASSFLTGANTEAFF. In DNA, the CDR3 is TGCGCCAGCAGTTTCTTGACAGGGGCGAACACTGAAGCTTTCTTT.